Reported below is one TCR beta chain. This sample was taken from a study of blood T cell repertoires in COVID-19. Source study methods: For nucleated cells, counts were estimated from reference gene primer amplification. The protocol was immunoSEQ multiplex PCR, while the TCRdb copy is restricted to in-frame clones and leaves out a portion. The D gene and trimming were derived from the DNA, and the V and J assignments and clone size from that table. The table lists around 370,000 clones, roughly 86% of them singletons, with about 7.3% in the top ten. The source material was peripheral blood. The receptor was derived from a woman in her 70s with COVID-19, enrolled during active disease.

CDR3 coding DNA: TGTGCCAGCAGTTTTAGCTTCACCGGGGAGCTGTTTTTT. Amino acids: CASSFSFTGELFF. V usage is TRBV12-3 or TRBV12-4 and J usage is TRBJ2-2; D call uncertain. The CDR3 length is 13 residues. The V end lost 3 bases, the J end lost 4 bases, and 6 bases lay between the germline ends.